This T cell receptor (beta chain) was recovered during a study of cytomegalovirus exposure and HLA in healthy donors. Whole-study context: A preliminary data release comprised roughly 80 million unique TCRs obtained from HLA-typed donors.

Study-wide findings and caveats: Altogether, more than 150 TCR beta chains were recorded as cytomegalovirus-associated. DRB1 showed the most TCR associations and HLA-C the fewest in a later analysis, as rates varied by HLA locus. Analysis performed later found more than 15,000 TCR beta sequences associated with HLA alleles at 0.05 false discovery rate.

CDR3 length equals 16 residues. Germline V gene data show CDR1 as SGHAT and CDR2 as FQNNGV. With 5 bases clipped from V and 7 bases from J, the junction kept 15 bases outside the gene matches. PCR involved 60 Vbeta and 13 Jbeta primers. Produced via immunoSEQ multiplex PCR; TCRdb's table is partial and in-frame only. The sample holds around 140,000 clones. As to this clone: The antigen remains unidentified.

The V gene is TRBV11-2, the J gene TRBJ1-2; 8 nucleotides match TRBD1. The sequenced sample consisted of PBMCs. This TCR was recovered from a man aged 18 to 30 in good health and CMV-seronegative. CDR3 DNA sequence: TGTGCCAGCAGCAGCGTAGGTCTGGCAGGGGGCGGTGGCTACACCTTC. As protein: CASSSVGLAGGGGYTF.